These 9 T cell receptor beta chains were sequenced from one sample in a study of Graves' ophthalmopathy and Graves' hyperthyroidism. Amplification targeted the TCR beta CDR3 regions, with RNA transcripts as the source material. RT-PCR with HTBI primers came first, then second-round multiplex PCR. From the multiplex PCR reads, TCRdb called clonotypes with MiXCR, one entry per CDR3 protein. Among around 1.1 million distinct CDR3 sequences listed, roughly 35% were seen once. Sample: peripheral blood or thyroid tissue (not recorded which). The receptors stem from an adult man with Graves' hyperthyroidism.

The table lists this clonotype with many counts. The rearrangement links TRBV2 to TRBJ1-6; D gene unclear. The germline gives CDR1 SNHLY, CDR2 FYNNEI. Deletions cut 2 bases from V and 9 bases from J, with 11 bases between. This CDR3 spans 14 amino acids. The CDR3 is CASSEREHISPLHF. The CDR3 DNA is TGTGCCAGCAGTGAACGGGAACATATTTCACCCCTCCACTTT.

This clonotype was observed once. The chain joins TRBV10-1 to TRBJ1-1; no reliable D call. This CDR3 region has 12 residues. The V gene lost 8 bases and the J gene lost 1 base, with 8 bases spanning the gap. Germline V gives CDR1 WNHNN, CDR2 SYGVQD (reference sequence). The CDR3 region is CASQDKNTEAFF. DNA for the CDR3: TGCGCCAGCCAAGACAAGAACACTGAAGCTTTCTTT.

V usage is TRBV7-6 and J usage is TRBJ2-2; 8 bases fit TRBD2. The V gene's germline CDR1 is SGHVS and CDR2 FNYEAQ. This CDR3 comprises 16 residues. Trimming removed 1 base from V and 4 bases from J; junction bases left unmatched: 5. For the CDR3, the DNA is TGTGCCAGCAGCTTAGTTCGCGCGGGGGGCACCGGGGAGCTGTTTTTT. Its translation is CASSLVRAGGTGELFF.

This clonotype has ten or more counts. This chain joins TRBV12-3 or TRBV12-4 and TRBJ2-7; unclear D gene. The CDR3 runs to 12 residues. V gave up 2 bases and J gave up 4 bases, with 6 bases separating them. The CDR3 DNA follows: TGTGCCAGCAGTTTAATGGAGTACGAGCAGTACTTC. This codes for CASSLMEYEQYF.

CDR3 sequence: CASSEPAKGYPEAFF. CDR3 sequence (DNA): TGCGCCAGCAGTGAGCCGGCGAAGGGTTACCCTGAAGCTTTCTTT. This chain links TRBV10-2 with TRBJ1-1; D remains ambiguous. V gave up 2 bases and J gave up 6 bases, with 16 bases separating them. Germline assignment: CDR1 WSHSY and CDR2 SAAADI. This CDR3 spans 15 amino acids.

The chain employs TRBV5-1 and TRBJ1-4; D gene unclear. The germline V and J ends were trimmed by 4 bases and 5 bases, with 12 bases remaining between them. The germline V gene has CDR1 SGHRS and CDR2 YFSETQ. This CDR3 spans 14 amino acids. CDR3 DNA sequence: TGCGCCAGCAGCCGTACACTTGGAAATGAAAAACTGTTTTTT. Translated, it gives CASSRTLGNEKLFF. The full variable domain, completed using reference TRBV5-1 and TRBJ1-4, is KAGVTQTPRYLIKTRGQQVTLSCSPISGHRSVSWYQQTPGQGLQFLFEYFSETQRNKGNFPGRFSGRQFSNSRSEMNVSTLELGDSALYLCASSRTLGNEKLFFGSGTQLSVL.

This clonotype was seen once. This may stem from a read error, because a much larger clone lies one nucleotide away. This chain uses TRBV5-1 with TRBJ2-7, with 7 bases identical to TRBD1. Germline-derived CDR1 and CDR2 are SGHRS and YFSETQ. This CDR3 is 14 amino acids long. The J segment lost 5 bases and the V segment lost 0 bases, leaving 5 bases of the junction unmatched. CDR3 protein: CASSLDRGTHEQYF. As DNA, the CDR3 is TGCGCCAGCAGCTTGGACAGGGGAACGCACGAGCAGTACTTC.

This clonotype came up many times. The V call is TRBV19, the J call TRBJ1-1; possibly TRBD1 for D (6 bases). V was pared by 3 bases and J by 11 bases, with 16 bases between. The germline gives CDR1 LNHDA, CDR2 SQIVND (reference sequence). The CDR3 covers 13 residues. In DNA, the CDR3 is TGTGCCAGTAGTATTGGGACACTCCTTGGGGCTTTCTTT. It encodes CASSIGTLLGAFF.

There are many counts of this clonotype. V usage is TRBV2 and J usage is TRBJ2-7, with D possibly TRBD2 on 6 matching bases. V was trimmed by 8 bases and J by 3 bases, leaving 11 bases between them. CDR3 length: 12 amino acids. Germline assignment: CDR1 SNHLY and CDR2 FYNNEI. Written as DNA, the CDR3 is TGTGCCAGCCGGGGGAGAAGCTACGAGCAGTACTTC. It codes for CASRGRSYEQYF.